This T cell receptor (beta chain) was obtained from a study of monozygotic twins with inflammatory bowel disease. TCR libraries were prepared from roughly 3,500 ng total RNA each. TCRdb re-called the 5' RACE reads; every CDR3 protein appears as one record, without DNA. The listing records approximately 210,000 distinct CDR3 sequences. Per the germline V gene, CDR1 is MNHEY and CDR2 is SVGAGI. The CDR3 extends over 16 amino acids. Concerning this clonotype: Its antigen is undetermined.

Study findings and constraints: Distinguishing T cell subtypes was not possible.

Blood was collected, more than 2 ml per donor. This chain uses TRBV6-5 with TRBJ2-1; TCRdb picks TRBD1, but there is no DNA to check that call. This receptor was identified in a human donor with ulcerative colitis or Crohn's disease, or a healthy co-twin of an affected twin (not recorded which). What was sequenced was blood. CDR3 residues: CASSTRTGSYGNEQFF.